The present entry profiles one T cell receptor beta chain with its context. Its antigen is as yet unknown. This entry is derived from a study of T-cell memory formation after mild COVID-19. Study context: Most TCR clusters belonged to a single donor.

The study, taken as a whole, reports: Detection of some responders pre-infection suggested pre-existing cross-reactive memory T cells participated. Day 15 to 85 contracting clones showed balanced CD4/CD8; later expanders leaned CD4+.

Constant-segment-primed 5'RACE gave TCR alpha and TCR beta cDNA libraries with sample barcodes and UMIs. One entry per CDR3 protein, called by TCRdb with MiXCR from the 5' RACE reads. The sample shows 250,000 or so distinct CDR3 sequences, over 9% of them seen only once. The TCR was taken from a man aged 18 to 30 who had mild COVID-19 (a few samples of this study predate the infection). Cell type and time point are not known. The sequenced sample was PBMCs or a T cell subset sorted from them (not recorded which).

Written as DNA, the CDR3 is TGTGCCAGCAGCTTAGCCCCCCTTAGCACAGATACGCAGTATTTT. Translating gives CASSLAPLSTDTQYF. The chain links TRBV7-2 to TRBJ2-3; D is undetermined. The V end was cut by 0 bases, the J end by 0 bases, with 7 bases between. In germline, CDR1 is SGHTA, CDR2 FQGNSA. The CDR3 is 15 amino acids.